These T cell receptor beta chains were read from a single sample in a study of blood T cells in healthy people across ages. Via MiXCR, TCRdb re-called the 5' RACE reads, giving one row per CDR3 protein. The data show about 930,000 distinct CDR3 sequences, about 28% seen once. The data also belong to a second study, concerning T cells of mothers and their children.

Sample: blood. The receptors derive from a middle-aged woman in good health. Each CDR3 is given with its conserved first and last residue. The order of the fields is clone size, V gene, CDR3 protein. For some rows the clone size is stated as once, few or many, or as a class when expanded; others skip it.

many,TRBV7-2,CASSFDYTDTQYF
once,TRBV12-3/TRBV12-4,CASSLATPGSGANVLTF
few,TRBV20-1,CSAHPGLINTDTQYF
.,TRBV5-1,CASSLAGGQRNEQFF
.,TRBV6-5,CASSERQGNCYEQYF
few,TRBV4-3,CASSQGRAGGPYEQYF
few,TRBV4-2,CASSQDRYGYTF
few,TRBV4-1,CANSQGGGNQPQHF
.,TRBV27,CASSEGTGGRGRAKNIQYF
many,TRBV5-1,CASSLARGPSTDTQYF
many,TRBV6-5,CASRTTGSYEQYF
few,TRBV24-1,CATSEPGGETQYF
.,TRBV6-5,CASSYSGGNTDTQYF
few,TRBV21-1,CASSQLDKYQETQYF
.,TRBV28,CASSGQGRSRDYGYTF
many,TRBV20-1,CSAGTYQITSTDTQYF
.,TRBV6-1,CASSVRGGLSIQYF
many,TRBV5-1,CASSHATGQVEQYF
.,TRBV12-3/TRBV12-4,CASSFGRGGNTIYF
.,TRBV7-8,CASSRGGGLSYEQYF
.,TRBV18,CASSSRTGVNEQFF
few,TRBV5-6,CASGSPGAGVETQYF
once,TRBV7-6,CASSLTVLAGGLTDTQYF
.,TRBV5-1,CASSSAPGDTEAFF